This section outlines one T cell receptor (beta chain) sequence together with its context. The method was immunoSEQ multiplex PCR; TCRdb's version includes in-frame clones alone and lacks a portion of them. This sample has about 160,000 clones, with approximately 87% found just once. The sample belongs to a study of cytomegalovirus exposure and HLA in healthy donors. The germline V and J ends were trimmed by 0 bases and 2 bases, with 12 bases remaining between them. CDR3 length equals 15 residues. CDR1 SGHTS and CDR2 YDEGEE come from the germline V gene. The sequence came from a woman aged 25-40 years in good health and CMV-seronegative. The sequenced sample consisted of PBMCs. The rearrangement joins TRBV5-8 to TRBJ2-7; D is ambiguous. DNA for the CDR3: TGTGCCAGCAGCTTGGGTACGTTTCTCACCTACGAGCAGTACTTC. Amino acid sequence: CASSLGTFLTYEQYF.